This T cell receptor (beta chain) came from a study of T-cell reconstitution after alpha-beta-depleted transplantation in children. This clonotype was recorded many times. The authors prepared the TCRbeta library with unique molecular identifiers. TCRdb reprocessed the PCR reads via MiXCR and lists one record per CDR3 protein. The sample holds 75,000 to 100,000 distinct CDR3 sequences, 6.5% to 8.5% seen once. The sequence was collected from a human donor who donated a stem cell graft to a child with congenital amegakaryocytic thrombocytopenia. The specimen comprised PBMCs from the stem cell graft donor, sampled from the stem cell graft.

The CDR3 coding sequence is TGTGCCAGCAGTCCGGGGGGACTAGCGGACTACAATGAGCAGTTCTTC. Translating it yields CASSPGGLADYNEQFF. V gene TRBV12-3 or TRBV12-4 combines with J gene TRBJ2-1; 11 positions match TRBD2. V lost 5 bases, J lost 3 bases, and 6 bases stayed unmatched. The CDR3 contains 16 residues.